This T cell receptor beta chain originates from a study of molecular identifiers for immune sequencing clone quantification. This clonotype has a count of ten or more. Its antigen is not known. Naive CD8 T cell sorting was performed on the CD8+CD4-CCR7+CD45RA+ phenotype. For bulk TCR libraries, previously described methods and listed TCR primers were used. Each CDR3 protein is one row after TCRdb ran MiXCR on the PCR reads. The data contain some 70,000 distinct CDR3 sequences, around 18% of them seen just once; the ten biggest clones take up approximately 1.5%. Regarding the study as a whole: In CMV-specific effectors, clones above 20 copies held over 98% of molecules; naive, under 1%.

Germline V gene data show CDR1 as MRHNA and CDR2 as SNTAGT. The CDR3 contains 17 residues. Germline trimming cut 0 bases from V and 4 bases from J; bases unmatched to any gene: 9. Source material: naive CD8+ T cells from blood, with Jurkat cell RNA spiked in. Sample subset: FACS-sorted CD8+CD4-CCR7+CD45RA+ naive T cells. The V and J genes are TRBV6-4 and TRBJ2-7; 10 bases line up with TRBD1. The clonotype originates from a human donor in good health. Some libraries in this study had Jurkat cell RNA spiked in. The CDR3 region is CASSDSTRDRGGYEQYF. CDR3 DNA: TGTGCCAGCAGTGACTCTACTCGGGACAGGGGAGGGTACGAGCAGTACTTC.